Listed below are T cell receptor beta chains from one sample, sequenced in a study of cytomegalovirus exposure and HLA in healthy donors. The repertoire was sequenced with immunoSEQ multiplex PCR; TCRdb's copy has only in-frame clones and lacks some. The sample comprises some 120,000 clones, approximately 78% of which are singletons, and around a fifth rests with the top ten. Sequencing was carried out using PBMCs. The receptors derive from a man between 25 and 39 years old in good health and CMV-seropositive. Both conserved end residues are part of each CDR3. D genes are given only for firm matches. Some rows have no size entry. The others give once, few or many, or a class for an expanded clone.

NA	NA	TRBV19	TRBJ1-3	TGTGCCAGTAGTATAGGGTCAGTCTCTGGAAACACCATATATTTT	CASSIGSVSGNTIYF
TRBD1	NA	TRBV29-1	TRBJ1-5	TGCAGCGTCAGGACAGGGCAGGATCAGCCCCAGCATTTT	CSVRTGQDQPQHF
TRBD1	NA	TRBV5-1	TRBJ2-3	TGCGCCAGCAGCTCACCAAACAGGGGTGGCACAGATACGCAGTATTTT	CASSSPNRGGTDTQYF
TRBD2	few	TRBV5-1	TRBJ2-1	TGCGCCAGCAGCTTGGAGGCTAGCGGGAGTTATGAGCAGTTCTTC	CASSLEASGSYEQFF
NA	NA	TRBV6-1	TRBJ1-2	TGTGCCAGCAGTGTCGTCAGCGACTATGGCTACACCTTC	CASSVVSDYGYTF
TRBD1	NA	TRBV11-2	TRBJ1-2	TGTGCCAGCAGTTCTACGACAGGGGGCGGTCGGTATGGCTACACCTTC	CASSSTTGGGRYGYTF
NA	NA	TRBV18	TRBJ1-1	TGTGCCAGCTCACCACGGGGAACAGGCTGGAACACTGAAGCTTTCTTT	CASSPRGTGWNTEAFF
NA	NA	TRBV11-1	TRBJ2-3	TGTGCCAGCAGCTTAGCCCTAGCCTCAGATACGCAGTATTTT	CASSLALASDTQYF
TRBD1	NA	TRBV27	TRBJ1-2	TGTGCCAGCAGTTTAAGACAGGGGATCTATGGCTACACCTTC	CASSLRQGIYGYTF
TRBD1	NA	TRBV5-4	TRBJ1-2	TGTGCCAGCAGCTCTCCGGGACAGGGGGGGGAAGGCTATGGCTACACCTTC	CASSSPGQGGEGYGYTF
TRBD1	NA	TRBV10-2	TRBJ2-7	TGCGCCAGCGGGGACAGTTTGTACGAGCAGTACTTC	CASGDSLYEQYF
NA	NA	TRBV5-1	TRBJ2-1	TGCGCCAGCAGCTTCCGGGACATAACCAATGAGCAGTTCTTC	CASSFRDITNEQFF
NA	NA	TRBV28	TRBJ2-7	TGTGCCAGCAGTCCACAGGGGAGCGGGGGATTGGGCGAGCAGTACTTC	CASSPQGSGGLGEQYF
NA	NA	TRBV7-8	TRBJ1-1	TGTGCCAGCAGCCTCCCAGGGGCACGGAACACTGAAGCTTTCTTT	CASSLPGARNTEAFF
NA	NA	TRBV9	TRBJ2-2	TGTGCCAGCAGCCCAATGGGGAGTAGTCCCGGGGAGCTGTTTTTT	CASSPMGSSPGELFF
NA	NA	TRBV15	TRBJ2-7	TGTGCCATCGGACAATCCTACGAGCAGTACTTC	CAIGQSYEQYF
TRBD1	NA	TRBV2	TRBJ2-1	TGTGCCAGCAGTGGGGACAGGGTGGCCAACAATGAGCAGTTCTTC	CASSGDRVANNEQFF
TRBD1	NA	TRBV30	TRBJ1-2	TGTGCCTGGAGTGAAGGGACAGTCGGCCGATTGCATGGCTACACCTTC	CAWSEGTVGRLHGYTF
NA	NA	TRBV2	TRBJ2-3	TGTGCCAGCAGTGTTCAAGGTCTGGGCGCAGATACGCAGTATTTT	CASSVQGLGADTQYF
TRBD1	NA	TRBV5-4	TRBJ1-1	TGTGCCAGCAGCTTAAGACAGGGGGCCGACACTGAAGCTTTCTTT	CASSLRQGADTEAFF
TRBD1	few	TRBV19	TRBJ1-1	TGTGCCAGTAGTAAGGACAGGGAGGGGACTGAAGCTTTCTTT	CASSKDREGTEAFF
NA	NA	TRBV5-6	TRBJ1-1	TGTGCCAGCAGCTGGGCCCGGGGGGTGAACACTGAAGCTTTCTTT	CASSWARGVNTEAFF
TRBD1	NA	TRBV19	TRBJ1-3	TGTGCCAGTTTGGACAGGTTGACTGGAAACACCATATATTTT	CASLDRLTGNTIYF
TRBD1	NA	TRBV29-1	TRBJ1-2	TGCAGCGTTGAAGATCTCGGACGGACAGGGGGCCGGAAGGGCTACACCTTC	CSVEDLGRTGGRKGYTF
TRBD1	NA	TRBV6-5	TRBJ2-5	TGTGCCAGCAGTTACTCGACAGGGGGGTACCAAGAGACCCAGTACTTC	CASSYSTGGYQETQYF
TRBD2	NA	TRBV4-1	TRBJ2-2	TGCGCCAGCAGGCCGGGACTAGCCGTGACGCGGACCGGGGAGCTGTTTTTT	CASRPGLAVTRTGELFF
NA	NA	TRBV7-9	TRBJ1-6	TGTGCCAGCATCGGCAGCGCGATGGATTCACCCCTCCACTTT	CASIGSAMDSPLHF
NA	few	TRBV7-2	TRBJ2-3	TGTGCCAGCAGCTGGTCCAGAAATACGCAGTATTTT	CASSWSRNTQYF
NA	NA	TRBV20-1	TRBJ1-1	TGCAGTGCTTCGTACACTGAAGCTTTCTTT	CSASYTEAFF
TRBD1	NA	TRBV29-1	TRBJ2-2	TGCAGCGGTACAGGGGACCTCAACACCGGGGAGCTGTTTTTT	CSGTGDLNTGELFF
NA	once	TRBV28	TRBJ1-2	TGTGCCAGCACCTATGCCGGGTACGGCTATGGCTACACCTTC	CASTYAGYGYGYTF
NA	few	TRBV7-2	TRBJ2-7	TGTGCCAGCAGCTTAGTCGGCGGGGGCGCGTCCCTCGAGCAGTACTTC	CASSLVGGGASLEQYF
TRBD1	few	TRBV28	TRBJ2-7	TGTGCCAGCAGTTCCTCGGACAGGGTTCGCCACGAGCAGTACTTC	CASSSSDRVRHEQYF
NA	NA	TRBV19	TRBJ1-2	TGTGCCAGTACCAGACAGGCCTATGGCTACACCTTC	CASTRQAYGYTF
NA	NA	TRBV30	TRBJ1-1	TGTGCCTGGAGTGTGGGGAGAACTGAAGCTTTCTTT	CAWSVGRTEAFF
NA	NA	TRBV23-1	TRBJ1-1	TGCGCCAGCAGTCGGGGTATTGGGACAAGGCACAACACTGAAGCTTTCTTT	CASSRGIGTRHNTEAFF
TRBD1	NA	TRBV7-2	TRBJ1-5	TGTGCCAGCAGCTTAAGGGGGCCAAGCAATCAGCCCCAGCATTTT	CASSLRGPSNQPQHF
TRBD2	NA	TRBV5-1	TRBJ2-3	TGCGCCAGCAGCTTTCAACCGGGACTAGCGGGGGTTGAGCGGTATTTT	CASSFQPGLAGVERYF
NA	NA	TRBV9	TRBJ2-7	TGTGCCAGCAGCGGGGCCGACTCCTACGAGCAGTACTTC	CASSGADSYEQYF
NA	NA	TRBV28	TRBJ2-3	TGTGCCAGCAGTTCCAGGGATACGCAGTATTTT	CASSSRDTQYF
NA	NA	TRBV7-2	TRBJ2-1	TGTGCCAGCAGCATAGCGTTCAGCTCCTACAATGAGCAGTTCTTC	CASSIAFSSYNEQFF
NA	few	TRBV7-9	TRBJ2-7	TGTGCCAGCAGCCCGCCCGGGCAGGGCGGCGAGCAGTACTTC	CASSPPGQGGEQYF
NA	NA	TRBV7-6	TRBJ2-2	TGTGCCAGCAGTCGAGCGACGGGATCCACCGGGGAGCTGTTTTTT	CASSRATGSTGELFF
TRBD2	NA	TRBV6-1	TRBJ2-1	TGTGCCAGCAGCCAAGGCGGGAGGACCTACAATGAGCAGTTCTTC	CASSQGGRTYNEQFF
NA	once	TRBV11-2	TRBJ1-2	TGTGCCAGCAGCTACCGGACAACTAACTATGGCTACACCTTC	CASSYRTTNYGYTF
NA	once	TRBV9	TRBJ1-2	TGTGCCAGCAGCACTCACCGGGACACATCTAACTATGGCTACACCTTC	CASSTHRDTSNYGYTF
NA	NA	TRBV5-4	TRBJ2-2	TGTGCCAGCAGCTTGGCGGGGGGCCACACCGGGGAGCTGTTTTTT	CASSLAGGHTGELFF
NA	NA	TRBV19	TRBJ1-4	TGTGCCAGTAGTATGAGGAATGAAAAACTGTTTTTT	CASSMRNEKLFF
TRBD1	NA	TRBV15	TRBJ2-5	TGTGCCACCAGCGGGGGACAGGGGGCCCAAGAGACCCAGTACTTC	CATSGGQGAQETQYF
NA	NA	TRBV19	TRBJ1-6	TGTGCCAGTAGTATTGAGGGCCGGGACACTAATTCACCCCTCCACTTT	CASSIEGRDTNSPLHF
TRBD2	NA	TRBV5-1	TRBJ2-3	TGCGCCAGCAGCCCCGGACTAGCGGGGGGTTCTTACACAGATACGCAGTATTTT	CASSPGLAGGSYTDTQYF